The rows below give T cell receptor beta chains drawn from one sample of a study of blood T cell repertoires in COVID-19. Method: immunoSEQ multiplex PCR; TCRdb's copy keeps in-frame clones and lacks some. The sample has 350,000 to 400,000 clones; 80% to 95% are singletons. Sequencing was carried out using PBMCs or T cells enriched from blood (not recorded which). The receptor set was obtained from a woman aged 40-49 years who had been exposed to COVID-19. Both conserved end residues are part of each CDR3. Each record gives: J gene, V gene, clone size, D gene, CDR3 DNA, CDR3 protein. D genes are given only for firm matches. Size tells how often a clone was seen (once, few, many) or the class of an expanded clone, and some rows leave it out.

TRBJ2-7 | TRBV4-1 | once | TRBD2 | TGCGCCAGCAGCCAAGATTTCGGGGGAGGGCCCCCCTACGAGCAGTACTTC | CASSQDFGGGPPYEQYF
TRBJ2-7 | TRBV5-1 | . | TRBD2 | TGCGCCAGCAGCCCCGGACTAGCGGGGGCCTACGAGCAGTACTTC | CASSPGLAGAYEQYF
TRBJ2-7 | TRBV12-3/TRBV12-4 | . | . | TGTGCCAGCAGTTCCAGGGGTGGGCAGTACTTC | CASSSRGGQYF
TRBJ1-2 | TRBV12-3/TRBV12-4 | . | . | TGTGCCAGCAGTTCCAAGGGGGGCTACACCTTC | CASSSKGGYTF
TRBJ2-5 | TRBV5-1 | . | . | TGCGCCAGCTCCAACTACGGCATTCAAGAGACCCAGTACTTC | CASSNYGIQETQYF
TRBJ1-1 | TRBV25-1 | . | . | TGTGCCAGCAGTGACCCGGTCCGTGGACAGCTTGAAGCTTTCTTT | CASSDPVRGQLEAFF
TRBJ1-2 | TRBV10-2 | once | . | TGCGCCAGCAGTGGGGGAGTAGACTATGGCTACACCTTC | CASSGGVDYGYTF
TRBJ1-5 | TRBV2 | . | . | TGTGCCAGCAGTGAAATAACAGGGTCGCGCAATCAGCCCCAGCATTTT | CASSEITGSRNQPQHF
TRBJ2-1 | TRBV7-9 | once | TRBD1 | TGTGCCAGCAGACAACAGGGGTCCTCCTACAATGAGCAGTTCTTC | CASRQQGSSYNEQFF
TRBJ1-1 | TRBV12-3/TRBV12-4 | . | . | TGTGCCAGCAGTTTAGGAGAGTACACTGAAGCTTTCTTT | CASSLGEYTEAFF
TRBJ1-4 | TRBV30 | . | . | TGTGCCTGGAGTTTCATTAATGAAAAACTGTTTTTT | CAWSFINEKLFF
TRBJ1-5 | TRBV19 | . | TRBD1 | TGTGCCAGTAGTTATACAGGGGTTCAGCCCCAGCATTTT | CASSYTGVQPQHF
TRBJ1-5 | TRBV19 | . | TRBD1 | TGTGCCAGTAGTAGACAGGGTAGCAATCAGCCCCAGCATTTT | CASSRQGSNQPQHF
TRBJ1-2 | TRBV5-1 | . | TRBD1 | TGCGCCAGCAGCTCCGGGACAGCGGACTATGGCTACACCTTC | CASSSGTADYGYTF
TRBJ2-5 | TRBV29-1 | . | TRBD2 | TGCAGCGTGAAGCGGGGGGGATTGGGGGAGACCCAGTACTTC | CSVKRGGLGETQYF
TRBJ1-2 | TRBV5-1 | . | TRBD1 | TGCGCCAGCAGCTTGGCCTCGGGACAGACCTACTATGGCTACACCTTC | CASSLASGQTYYGYTF
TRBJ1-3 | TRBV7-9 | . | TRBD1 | TGTGCCAGCAAGCACAGGGGATCGGGAAACACCATATATTTT | CASKHRGSGNTIYF
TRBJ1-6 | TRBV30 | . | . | TGTGCCTGGAGTGAGCGGTCCTCTAATTCACCCCTCCACTTT | CAWSERSSNSPLHF
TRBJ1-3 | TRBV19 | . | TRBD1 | TGTGCCAGTAGTCCACAATCCCCTATCCTACAGGGGGCGCGTGGAAACACCATATATTTT | CASSPQSPILQGARGNTIYF
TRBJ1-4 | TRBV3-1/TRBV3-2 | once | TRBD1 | TGTGCCAGCAGCCCTTGGGACAGGGATGAAAAACTGTTTTTT | CASSPWDRDEKLFF
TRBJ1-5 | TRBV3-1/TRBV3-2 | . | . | TGTGCCAGCAGCCAAGGTTCAGGGACAAATCAGCCCCAGCATTTT | CASSQGSGTNQPQHF
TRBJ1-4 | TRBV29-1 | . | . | TGCAGCGCTTACAGGGTTCTGGGTGAAAAACTGTTTTTT | CSAYRVLGEKLFF
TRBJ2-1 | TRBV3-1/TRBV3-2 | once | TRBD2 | TGTGCCAGCACCCCCGGGAGGAACAATGAGCAGTTCTTC | CASTPGRNNEQFF
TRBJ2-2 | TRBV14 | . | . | TGTGCCAGCAGCAAAAGTGGTATAGCAGCCACCGGGGAGCTGTTTTTT | CASSKSGIAATGELFF
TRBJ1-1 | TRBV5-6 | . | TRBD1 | TGTGCCAGCAGCTTGGACAGGGGACGGCCTGAAGCTTTCTTT | CASSLDRGRPEAFF
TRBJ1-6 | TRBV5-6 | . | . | TGTGCCAGCAGCTTACAGGGCCAGGGACCCCTCCACTTT | CASSLQGQGPLHF
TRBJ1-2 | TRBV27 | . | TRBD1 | TGTGCCAGCAGTCCCGGACAGGTGGGGGGAGGCTACACCTTC | CASSPGQVGGGYTF
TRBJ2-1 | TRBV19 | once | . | TGTGCCAGTAGTAATCAGGCGGGGAGGAATGAGCAGTTCTTC | CASSNQAGRNEQFF
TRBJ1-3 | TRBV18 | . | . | TGTGCCAGCTCACCACTGGAGGCCGGGATTGGAAACACCATATATTTT | CASSPLEAGIGNTIYF
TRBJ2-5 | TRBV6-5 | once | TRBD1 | TGTGCCACCGGGGACAGGCAAGAGACCCAGTACTTC | CATGDRQETQYF
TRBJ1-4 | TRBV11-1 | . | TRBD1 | TGTGCCAGCAGCGTGGGACAGTCAACTAATGAAAAACTGTTTTTT | CASSVGQSTNEKLFF
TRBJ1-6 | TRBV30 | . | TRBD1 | TGTGCCTGGAGTGTGGGGACAGGGAGTTTTGGGCCCCTCCACTTT | CAWSVGTGSFGPLHF
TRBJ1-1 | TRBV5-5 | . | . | TGTGCCAGCAGCCAGGGGAACACTGAAGCTTTCTTT | CASSQGNTEAFF
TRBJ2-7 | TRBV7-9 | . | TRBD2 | TGTGCCAGCAGCTTAGACCGGACTAGCGGGGGGGACGAGCAGTACTTC | CASSLDRTSGGDEQYF
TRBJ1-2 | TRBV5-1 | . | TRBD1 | TGCGCCAGCGGCCTCCTTGGGGACAGGGATACGGCTCGGGATGGCTACACCTTC | CASGLLGDRDTARDGYTF
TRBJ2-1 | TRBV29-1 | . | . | TGCAGCGCCTTACAGGGTTCCTACAATGAGCAGTTCTTC | CSALQGSYNEQFF
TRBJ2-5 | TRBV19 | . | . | TGTGCCAGTAGTAGGAGGGTTCGCGGCCGGTTGGGTTTAGAGACCCAGTACTTC | CASSRRVRGRLGLETQYF
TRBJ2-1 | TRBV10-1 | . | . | TGCGCCAGCAGTGAGAGTAGCGGAAACTACAATGAGCAGTTCTTC | CASSESSGNYNEQFF
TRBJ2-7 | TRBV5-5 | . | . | TGTGCCAGCAGCTTGGCTTACTACTCCTACGAGCAGTACTTC | CASSLAYYSYEQYF
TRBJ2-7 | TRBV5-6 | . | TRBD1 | TGTGCCAGCAGCCATCAGATCGGGACAGGAAAAGACTACGAGCAGTACTTC | CASSHQIGTGKDYEQYF
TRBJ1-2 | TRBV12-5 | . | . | TGTGCTAGTGGTAATACAGGGTCTGGCTACACCTTC | CASGNTGSGYTF
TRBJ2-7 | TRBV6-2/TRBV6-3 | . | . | TGTGCCAGCAGCACCCCCAGGGGCGCGAGTACGAGGCAGTACTTC | CASSTPRGASTRQYF
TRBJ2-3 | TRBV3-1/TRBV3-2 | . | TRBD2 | TGTGCCAGCAGCCCTGGACTAGCGGGGGCCAATACGCAGTATTTT | CASSPGLAGANTQYF
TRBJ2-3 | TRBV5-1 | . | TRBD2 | TGCGCCAGCAGCTTGACGGTTCGGGGGGGCCCAACGCCCAAAAACACAGATACGCAGTATTTT | CASSLTVRGGPTPKNTDTQYF
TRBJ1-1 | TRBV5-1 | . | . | TGCGCCAGCAGCTTGGCGTCAGGGCCGATGAACACTGAAGCTTTCTTT | CASSLASGPMNTEAFF